This T cell receptor (beta chain) was captured in a study of T cells in Graves' hyperthyroidism and ophthalmopathy. From RNA transcripts, TCR beta CDR3 regions were amplified. The TCR CDR3 first-round RT-PCR relied on the HTBI primer set. Using its own MiXCR run on the multiplex PCR reads, TCRdb lists one record per CDR3 protein. The sample consists of about 590,000 distinct CDR3 sequences, 15% to 19% of them appearing once. This clonotype came up a few times. Absent ophthalmopathy progression within 18 months defined stable Graves' hyperthyroidism. The specimen sequenced was blood. The clonotype comes from a woman between 25 and 40 years old with Graves' hyperthyroidism.

In DNA form, the CDR3 reads TGTGCCAGCAGTTACTCAGGGAGCAATCAGCCCCAGCATTTT. It specifies CASSYSGSNQPQHF. V is TRBV6-6 and J is TRBJ1-5; D ambiguous. The germline V and J ends were trimmed by 0 bases and 1 base, with 4 bases remaining between them. Germline CDR1 is MNHNY and CDR2 is SVGAGI (reference sequence). The CDR3 sequence is 14 residues long.